The 28 T cell receptor beta chains listed next were all sequenced from one sample in a study of prognosis after radiotherapy for stage I lung cancer. The TCR beta CDR3 region was amplified from genomic DNA, with two rounds of multiplex PCR being used for the amplification. With primers specific to each TRBV and TRBJ gene, the first-round PCR was performed. TCRdb reprocessed the multiplex PCR reads with MiXCR, giving one entry per CDR3 protein. Found here are around 23,000 distinct CDR3 sequences, around 46% of them singletons; the top ten hold about 35%. Sequences were derived from PBMCs, sampled before or after stereotactic body radiation therapy (not recorded which). Receptors were obtained from a donor of 50 years or more with non-small cell lung cancer.

Worth noting for this clonotype: The junction does not match germline at one end; this may be a read error. This CDR3 reads CASSFSINHPQHF. DNA for the CDR3: TGTGCCAGCAGTTTCAGTATCAATCATCCCCAGCATTTT. V and J are TRBV12-3 or TRBV12-4 and TRBJ1-5; D call uncertain. This CDR3 has 13 amino acids.

As concerns this clonotype: With only one base between it and a far larger clone, this is likely a read error. J is TRBJ1-2 and V is TRBV7-9, with D hard to call. CDR3 length: 15 amino acids. V was shortened by 1 base and J by 5 bases, with 14 bases between the two germline ends. CDR1 is SEHNR, CDR2 FQNEAQ, per germline (reference sequence). The CDR3 DNA follows: TGTGCCAGCAGCTTAGGTGACCGCCTTGGGTATGGCTACACCTTC. Its translation: CASSLGDRLGYGYTF.

The rearrangement joins TRBV5-1 to TRBJ1-1; D not certain. With 4 bases removed from V and 5 bases from J, the gap between germline ends came to 21 bases. Germline assignment: CDR1 SGHRS and CDR2 YFSETQ. The CDR3 loop spans 16 amino acids. As DNA, the CDR3 is TGCGCCAGCAGCGCAGGACCGTGCGTAGGGAGGACTGAAGCTTTCTTT. It yields the protein CASSAGPCVGRTEAFF.

This clonotype was seen ten or more times. The V call is TRBV20-1, the J call TRBJ2-5; D is unclear. There are 14 residues in the CDR3. The germline CDR1 and CDR2 sequences are DFQATT and SNEGSKA (reference sequence). Trimming removed 0 bases from V and 2 bases from J, with 10 bases in between. The CDR3 loop reads CSARDPRNQETQYF. The CDR3 DNA reads TGCAGTGCTAGAGATCCGCGGAATCAAGAGACCCAGTACTTC.

This clonotype was counted once. This rearrangement joins TRBV28 to TRBJ2-1; D is perhaps TRBD2 (6 bases). V shed 5 bases and J shed 13 bases, with 24 bases lying between them. The germline V gene has CDR1 MDHEN and CDR2 SYDVKM. The CDR3 totals 15 residues. CDR3 nucleotide sequence: TGTGCCAGCAGTCCAACTAGCTGGAGGTTAGGTGGTCAGTTCTTC. As protein: CASSPTSWRLGGQFF.

In regard to this clonotype: This likely reflects a read error, since a far larger clone is one base away. The chain joins TRBV7-9 to TRBJ1-2; tentatively, D is TRBD1 (6 bases). There are 14 residues in the CDR3. CDR1 SEHNR and CDR2 FQNEAQ come from the germline V gene (reference sequence). CDR3 bases: TGTGCCAGCAGCTTGAACAGGGCGGGCTATGTCTACACCTTC. Its translation: CASSLNRAGYVYTF.

In this sample, this clonotype is medium-sized. This chain connects TRBV6-5 to TRBJ2-7; 10 nucleotides line up with TRBD1. Germline CDR1 is MNHEY and CDR2 is SVGAGI. After removal of 2 bases from V and 2 bases from J, the junction contained 9 bases not matched to a gene. The CDR3 extends over 17 amino acids. The CDR3 here is CASSYRDRGLEPYEQYF. CDR3 nucleotide sequence: TGTGCCAGCAGTTACCGGGACAGGGGACTAGAGCCCTACGAGCAGTACTTC.

The gene calls are TRBV7-9 and TRBJ2-2; 8 bases line up with TRBD1. The CDR3 length is 15 residues. Germline trimming cut 7 bases from V and 5 bases from J; bases unmatched to any gene: 9. The germline V gene encodes CDR1 SEHNR and CDR2 FQNEAQ (reference sequence). DNA for the CDR3: TGTGCCAGCATCCCGGAGACAGGGGAGACCGGGGAGCTGTTTTTT. This codes for CASIPETGETGELFF.

This clonotype was observed once. CDR3 bases: TGTGCCAGCAGCCCTCCCTGGGACAGGGCATACGAGCAGTACTTC. It specifies CASSPPWDRAYEQYF. The rearrangement joins TRBV11-2 to TRBJ2-7, with TRBD1 identical over 9 bases. The trim removed 5 bases at V and 4 bases at J, leaving 9 bases unmatched. Germline V gene sequence: CDR1 SGHAT, CDR2 FQNNGV. CDR3 length: 15 amino acids.

On this clonotype itself: A read error is likely here: a far larger clone is one base away. The chain uses TRBV6-5 and TRBJ2-7; D gene unclear. Germline-derived CDR1 and CDR2 are MNHEY and SVGAGI. V was cut by 11 bases and J by 4 bases, with 12 bases left in between. The CDR3 consists of 11 residues. Written as DNA, the CDR3 is TGTGCCGTATCCGTAGGGTACGAGCAGTACTTC. This gives the protein CAVSVGYEQYF.

Ten or more counts support this clonotype. The rearrangement uses TRBV20-1 and TRBJ1-2, with D possibly TRBD1 on 6 matching bases. CDR3 length: 14 residues. Germline V lookup: CDR1 DFQATT, CDR2 SNEGSKA (reference sequence). Trimming pared 3 bases from V and 9 bases from J, leaving 20 bases between. The CDR3 loop is CSARDPGGGFRYTF. CDR3 in DNA: TGCAGTGCTAGGGACCCGGGCGGGGGCTTTCGCTACACCTTC.

This clonotype has a handful of counts. The CDR3 end shows no conserved phenylalanine or tryptophan, and so a read error is likely. The rearrangement joins TRBV4-3 to TRBJ2-1, with no clear D. The germline gives CDR1 LGHNA, CDR2 YSLEER. The CDR3 consists of 13 residues. Trimming cost V 0 bases and J 9 bases, with 9 bases left between them. CDR3 amino acids: CASSQDAQTEQFL. CDR3 DNA: TGCGCCAGCAGCCAAGATGCCCAGACTGAGCAGTTCCTC.

This clonotype has a count of ten or more. The chain is built from TRBV4-1 and TRBJ2-7, with D tentatively TRBD1 or TRBD2 (5 bases each). With 0 bases removed from V and 0 bases from J, the gap between germline ends came to 12 bases. CDR3 length: 16 residues. CDR1 and CDR2 (germline): MGHRA, YSYEKL. CDR3 sequence (DNA): TGCGCCAGCAGCCAAGATATGAGGGGACGCTCCTACGAGCAGTACTTC. Protein sequence: CASSQDMRGRSYEQYF.

Remarks on this clonotype: A read error is likely here: a far larger clone is one base away. The rearrangement joins TRBV6-5 to TRBJ2-3, with TRBD1 identical over 8 bases. Germline V lookup: CDR1 MNHEY, CDR2 SVGAGI. The length of the CDR3 is 16 residues. The V gene end was trimmed by 5 bases and the J gene end by 7 bases; junction bases not matched to a gene: 14. This CDR3 reads CASSTRGQGSPYTQYF. CDR3 DNA: TGTGCCAGCAGTACCCGTGGACAGGGCTCCCCATATACGCAGTATTTT.

This clonotype was seen just once. CDR3 in DNA: TGTGCCAGCAGCACGGGACAGTTGTTTTCCTACGAGCAGTACTTC. It codes for CASSTGQLFSYEQYF. This sequence joins TRBV7-6 and TRBJ2-7, with 7 bases that match TRBD1. This CDR3 is 15 amino acids long. The germline gives CDR1 SGHVS, CDR2 FNYEAQ. J was trimmed by 1 base and V by 5 bases; bases with no gene match: 8. The full variable domain, its missing parts supplied by reference TRBV7-6 and TRBJ2-7, is GAGVSQSPRYKVTKRGQDVALRCDPISGHVSLYWYRQALGQGPEFLTYFNYEAQQDKSGLPNDRFSAERPEGSISTLTIQRTEQRDSAMYRCASSTGQLFSYEQYFGPGTRLTVT.

As to this clonotype: One junction end disagrees with the germline gene, perhaps due to a read error. The chain employs TRBV20-1 and TRBJ2-7; D is unclear. The V gene's germline CDR1 is DFQATT and CDR2 SNEGSKA (reference sequence). This CDR3 comprises 15 residues. CDR3 region: CIALRTQRSSYEHYF. In DNA form, the CDR3 reads TGCATTGCTCTCAGGACCCAAAGGAGCTCCTACGAGCATTACTTC.

The chain recombines TRBV5-1 with TRBJ2-2; 7 nucleotides line up with TRBD1. J gave up 5 bases and V 6 bases, and 7 bases lay outside the gene matches. Germline CDR1 is SGHRS and CDR2 is YFSETQ. The CDR3 loop spans 14 amino acids. The CDR3 is CASTSPGGTGELFF. Here the CDR3 DNA reads TGCGCCAGCACCTCGCCAGGGGGAACCGGGGAGCTGTTTTTT.

This clonotype has a count of ten or more. The chain has TRBV27 and TRBJ2-5; TRBD1 might be the D (6 bases). CDR3 length equals 15 residues. Trimming left V 5 bases short and J 1 base short, with 14 bases between. The germline CDR1 and CDR2 sequences are MNHEY and SMNVEV (reference sequence). In DNA, the CDR3 is TGTGCCAGCAGTCCCTATACAGGGTTCCAAGAGACCCAGTACTTC. It encodes CASSPYTGFQETQYF.

The CDR3 bases are TGTGCCAGCAGTTTATCGAGAAGGGTTTATGGCTACACCTTC. This sequence encodes CASSLSRRVYGYTF. The chain carries TRBV27 and TRBJ1-2; no firm D call. The CDR3 length is 14 residues. Between the trimmed V and J ends, which lost 0 bases and 5 bases, there was a span of 10 bases. Germline CDR1 reads MNHEY; CDR2 reads SMNVEV (reference sequence).

This sequence joins TRBV24-1 and TRBJ2-1, with 16 bases identical to TRBD2. Looked up from germline, CDR1 is KGHDR and CDR2 is SFDVKD. The CDR3 totals 17 residues. V shed 5 bases and J 9 bases; nucleotides not matched to a gene: 9. CDR3 protein: CATSGPGLAGGPAEQFF. In DNA form, the CDR3 reads TGTGCCACCAGTGGACCGGGACTAGCGGGAGGGCCGGCTGAGCAGTTCTTC.

The J gene is TRBJ2-7, the V gene TRBV20-1; 7 bases line up with TRBD2. V gave up 2 bases and J gave up 4 bases; unmatched junction bases: 11. Germline lookup yields CDR1 DFQATT and CDR2 SNEGSKA (reference sequence). The CDR3 covers 15 residues. The CDR3 DNA is TGCAGTGCTAGACCCCCCGGACTAGTAGGATACGAGCAGTACTTC. Its translation: CSARPPGLVGYEQYF.

This clonotype was detected ten times or more. This sequence joins TRBV6-1 and TRBJ2-7; 8 bases align to TRBD2. Germline V gene sequence: CDR1 MNHNS, CDR2 SASEGT. The length of the CDR3 is 15 residues. With 5 bases clipped from V and 7 bases from J, the junction kept 13 bases outside the gene matches. The CDR3 region is CASSPGGEGQGEQYF. The CDR3 nucleotides are TGTGCCAGCAGTCCGGGGGGGGAGGGCCAAGGAGAGCAGTACTTC.

This clonotype has at least ten counts. The chain recombines TRBV18 with TRBJ1-3; TRBD1 matches 8 bases. This CDR3 is 16 amino acids long. V shed 3 bases and J 0 bases; nucleotides not matched to a gene: 4. Germline CDR1 reads KGHSH; CDR2 reads LQKENI. CDR3 bases: TGTGCCAGCTCACCCGGACAGGGTCACTCTGGAAACACCATATATTTT. Protein: CASSPGQGHSGNTIYF. Full variable domain (remainder filled in from reference TRBV18 and TRBJ1-3): NAGVMQNPRHLVRRRGQEARLRCSPMKGHSHVYWYRQLPEEGLKFMVYLQKENIIDESGMPKERFSAEFPKEGPSILRIQQVVRGDSAAYFCASSPGQGHSGNTIYFGEGSWLTVV.

This clonotype was detected ten times or more. The genes are TRBV6-2 or TRBV6-3 and TRBJ1-5; unclear D gene. There are 13 residues in the CDR3. Per germline, CDR1 MNHEY and CDR2 SVGEGT. Between the trimmed V and J ends, which lost 7 bases and 9 bases, there was a span of 16 bases. CDR3 protein: CASTAGPLGPQHF. The CDR3 nucleotides read TGTGCCAGCACCGCCGGGCCACTTGGGCCCCAGCATTTT.

This clonotype was seen ten or more times. This chain joins TRBV5-1 and TRBJ1-1; D is unclear. Trimming took off 0 bases at V and 0 bases at J, with 9 bases between the two ends. The CDR3 is made up of 15 amino acids. The germline V gene has CDR1 SGHRS and CDR2 YFSETQ. The CDR3 sequence: CASSLEDALNTEAFF. For the CDR3, the DNA is TGCGCCAGCAGCTTGGAAGATGCACTGAACACTGAAGCTTTCTTT.

The sample holds one count of this clonotype. With only one base between it and a far larger clone, this is likely a read error. V is TRBV6-1 and J is TRBJ2-7; TRBD1 might be the D (6 bases). CDR1 and CDR2 (germline): MNHNS, SASEGT. The CDR3 has 13 residues. Trimming took 7 bases from V and 3 from J, leaving 13 bases between them. CDR3 nucleotides: TGTGCCAGCATTTACGCAGGGGTCTACGAGCAGTACTTC. As protein: CASIYAGVYEQYF.

To note about this clonotype: This likely traces to a read error, being one base from a far larger clone. The J gene is TRBJ2-7, the V gene TRBV5-1, with D tentatively TRBD1 (6 bases). Trimming took 5 bases from V and 7 from J, leaving 22 bases between them. The V gene's germline CDR1 is SGHRS and CDR2 YFSETQ. The CDR3 is 15 residues long. The CDR3 DNA sequence: TGCGCCAGCAGACAGGGTCGTGGAAGCTACAATGAGCAGTACTTC. Protein sequence: CASRQGRGSYNEQYF.

The chain combines TRBV7-6 with TRBJ2-3; 7 nucleotides match TRBD1. Germline V CDR1 and CDR2: SGHVS, FNYEAQ. Trimming removed 4 bases from V and 2 bases from J; junction bases left unmatched: 6. CDR3 length: 15 residues. The CDR3 protein is CASSSNRGNTDTQYF. The DNA of the CDR3 is TGTGCCAGCAGCTCAAACAGGGGAAACACAGATACGCAGTATTTT. The full variable domain, rest sourced from reference TRBV7-6 and TRBJ2-3, is GAGVSQSPRYKVTKRGQDVALRCDPISGHVSLYWYRQALGQGPEFLTYFNYEAQQDKSGLPNDRFSAERPEGSISTLTIQRTEQRDSAMYRCASSSNRGNTDTQYFGPGTRLTVL.